The 12 T cell receptor beta chains listed next were all sequenced from one sample in a study of CD8 T cells in ankylosing spondylitis. Their cognate antigens are unknown. TCRdb recomputed calls from the 5' RACE reads with MiXCR, one row per CDR3 protein. The sample records about 220,000 distinct CDR3 sequences, roughly 18% being singletons. Broader study findings: A motif of 7 to 9 highly homologous TCR beta variants was seen as apparently characteristic of ankylosing spondylitis blood.

Sample: blood, either unsorted or a sorted T cell fraction (not recorded which). The receptor source for this set is a male donor with ankylosing spondylitis.

This clonotype has just a few counts. The chain employs TRBV20-1 and TRBJ2-1, with TRBD2 matching over 10 bases. Germline values: CDR1 DFQATT, CDR2 SNEGSKA (reference sequence). The V gene end was trimmed by 0 bases and the J gene end by 4 bases; junction bases not matched to a gene: 6. The CDR3 is 16 amino acids. CDR3 amino acids: CSARDASGSVYNEQFF. The CDR3 region has the DNA TGCAGTGCTAGAGACGCTAGCGGGAGTGTTTACAATGAGCAGTTCTTC.

This rearrangement joins TRBV7-9 to TRBJ2-7, with 7 bases aligning to TRBD1. Germline values: CDR1 SEHNR, CDR2 FQNEAQ (reference sequence). The CDR3 length is 15 residues. V lost 1 base to trimming and J lost 3 bases; unmatched junction nucleotides: 6. The CDR3 is CASSLETGKSYEQYF. CDR3 nucleotide sequence: TGTGCCAGCAGCTTAGAGACAGGGAAAAGCTACGAGCAGTACTTC.

This clonotype was seen just once. The chain uses TRBV7-9 and TRBJ2-5; the D gene is possibly TRBD1 (6 bases). Germline V gene sequence: CDR1 SEHNR, CDR2 FQNEAQ (reference sequence). Trimming stripped 5 bases from V and 5 bases from J, with 18 bases between. The CDR3 contains 15 residues. The CDR3 region is CASSQQKGGRETQYF. CDR3 DNA: TGTGCCAGCAGCCAACAAAAAGGGGGACGGGAGACCCAGTACTTC. Full variable domain (rest looked up from reference TRBV7-9 and TRBJ2-5): DTGVSQNPRHKITKRGQNVTFRCDPISEHNRLYWYRQTLGQGPEFLTYFQNEAQLEKSRLLSDRFSAERPKGSFSTLEIQRTEQGDSAMYLCASSQQKGGRETQYFGPGTRLLVL.

This clonotype was detected only a few times. The chain carries TRBV7-9 and TRBJ2-7; 9 nucleotides line up with TRBD2. V was clipped by 1 base and J by 6 bases; unmatched bases: 7. The CDR3 has 15 amino acids. Germline CDR1 is SEHNR and CDR2 is FQNEAQ (reference sequence). Here the CDR3 reads CASSLVLAGLSEQYF. Here the CDR3 DNA reads TGTGCCAGCAGCTTAGTACTAGCGGGCCTCTCCGAGCAGTACTTC.

This clonotype has a handful of counts. The gene calls are TRBV12-3 or TRBV12-4 and TRBJ2-7; D possibly corresponds to TRBD2 (6 bases). The CDR3 spans 15 residues. V was pared by 5 bases and J by 3 bases, with 17 bases between. CDR3 coding DNA: TGTGCCAGCAGTGAGTCCCTAGCGCGTAACTACGAGCAGTACTTC. Encoded protein: CASSESLARNYEQYF.

The chain links TRBV4-1 to TRBJ1-6; TRBD1 matches 9 bases. The V segment lost 10 bases and the J segment 10 bases; nucleotides outside the gene matches: 11. Germline assignment: CDR1 MGHRA and CDR2 YSYEKL. The CDR3 length is 14 residues. The DNA of the CDR3 is TGCGCCACCTCATCTGACAGGGGGAGCTCACCCCTCCACTTT. This sequence encodes CATSSDRGSSPLHF.

The sample holds a few counts of this clonotype. This sequence joins TRBV12-3 or TRBV12-4 and TRBJ2-1; D is unclear. The V end was cut by 6 bases, the J end by 9 bases, with 12 bases between. The CDR3 contains 12 residues. The CDR3, as DNA: TGTGCCAGCAGCCCCCCGTGGGGTGAGCAGTTCTTC. Translated: CASSPPWGEQFF.

The rearrangement uses TRBV25-1 and TRBJ2-1; D is unclear. The V end lost 6 bases, the J end lost 0 bases, and 12 bases lay between the germline ends. Per germline, CDR1 MGHDK and CDR2 SYGVNS. The CDR3 consists of 15 residues. The CDR3 loop is CASRSITSSYNEQFF. For the CDR3, the DNA is TGTGCCAGCAGGTCCATCACGAGCTCCTACAATGAGCAGTTCTTC.

This clonotype was picked up a small number of times. This chain joins TRBV4-1 and TRBJ2-2, with a weak D call TRBD2 (6 bases). The germline V and J ends were trimmed by 4 bases and 2 bases, with 20 bases remaining between them. The germline CDR1 and CDR2 sequences are MGHRA and YSYEKL. The CDR3 runs to 18 residues. The CDR3 DNA reads TGCGCCAGCAGCCGGCAACAGGTGGAGCGGGCCAACACCGGGGAGCTGTTTTTT. Translation: CASSRQQVERANTGELFF.

At least ten counts were recorded for this clonotype. The CDR3 DNA follows: TGCAGCGTTGGGAATCTCGTAAACGAGCAGTACTTC. This encodes CSVGNLVNEQYF. The chain uses TRBV29-1 and TRBJ2-7; D gene uncertain. Deletions cut 4 bases from V and 5 bases from J, with 12 bases between. This CDR3 region has 12 residues. Germline lookup yields CDR1 SQVTM and CDR2 ANQGSEA.

This clonotype was counted only a few times. This chain links TRBV3-1 with TRBJ2-7; tentative D call: TRBD1 (5 bases). Germline lookup yields CDR1 LGHDT and CDR2 YNNKEL (reference sequence). Trimming shortened V by 8 bases and J by 6 bases, and 11 bases separated the two germline ends. This CDR3 spans 11 amino acids. CDR3 bases: TGTGCCAGCCTGGGGCAAGGCGAGCAGTACTTC. This translates into CASLGQGEQYF.

The sample holds a few counts of this clonotype. The rearrangement joins TRBV27 to TRBJ1-1; TRBD1 aligns across 10 bases. The germline V gene has CDR1 MNHEY and CDR2 SMNVEV (reference sequence). The CDR3 consists of 19 residues. Trimming at V came to 0 bases and at J to 1 base, leaving 11 bases not matched to a gene. The CDR3 DNA is TGTGCCAGCAGTTTATCATCTCCCGGGACAGGGGTGTGGAACACTGAAGCTTTCTTT. This translates into CASSLSSPGTGVWNTEAFF.